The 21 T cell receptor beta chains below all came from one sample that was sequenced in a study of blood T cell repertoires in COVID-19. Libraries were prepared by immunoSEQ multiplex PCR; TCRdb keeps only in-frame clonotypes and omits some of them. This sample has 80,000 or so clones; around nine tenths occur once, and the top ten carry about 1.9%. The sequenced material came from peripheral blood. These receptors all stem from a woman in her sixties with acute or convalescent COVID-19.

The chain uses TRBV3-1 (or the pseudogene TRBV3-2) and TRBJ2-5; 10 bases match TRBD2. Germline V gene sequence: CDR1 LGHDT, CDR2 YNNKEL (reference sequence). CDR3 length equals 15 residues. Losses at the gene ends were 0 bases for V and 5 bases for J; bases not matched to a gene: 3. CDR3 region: CASSQDFSGGETQYF. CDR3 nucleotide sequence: TGTGCCAGCAGCCAAGATTTTAGCGGGGGGGAGACCCAGTACTTC.

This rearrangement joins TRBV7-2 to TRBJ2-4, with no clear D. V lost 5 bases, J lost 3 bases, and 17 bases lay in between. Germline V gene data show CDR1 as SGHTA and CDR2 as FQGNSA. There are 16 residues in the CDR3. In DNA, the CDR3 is TGTGCCAGCAGCCCCCGGCGGTGGGTCTACAAAAACATTCAGTACTTC. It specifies CASSPRRWVYKNIQYF.

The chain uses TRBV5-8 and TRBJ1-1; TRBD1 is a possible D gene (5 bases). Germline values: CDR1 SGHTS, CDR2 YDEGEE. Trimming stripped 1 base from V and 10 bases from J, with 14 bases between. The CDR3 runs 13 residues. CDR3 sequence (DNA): TGTGCCAGCAGCTTGCTCGGACAAGTCGGAGCTTTCTTT. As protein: CASSLLGQVGAFF.

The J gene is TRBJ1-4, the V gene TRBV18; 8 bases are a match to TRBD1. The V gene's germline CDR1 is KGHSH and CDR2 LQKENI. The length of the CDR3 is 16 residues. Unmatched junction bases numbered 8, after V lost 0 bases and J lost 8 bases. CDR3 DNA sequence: TGTGCCAGCTCACCACCAACAGGGGGGCGAAAGGAAAAACTGTTTTTT. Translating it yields CASSPPTGGRKEKLFF.

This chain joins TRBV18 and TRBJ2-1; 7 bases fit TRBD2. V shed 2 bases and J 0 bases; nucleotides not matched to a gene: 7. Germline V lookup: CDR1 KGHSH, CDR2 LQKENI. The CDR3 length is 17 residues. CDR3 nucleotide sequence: TGTGCCAGCTCACCAGCCGGGACTAAAGTCTCCTACAATGAGCAGTTCTTC. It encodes CASSPAGTKVSYNEQFF. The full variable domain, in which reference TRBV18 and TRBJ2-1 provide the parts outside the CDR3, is NAGVMQNPRHLVRRRGQEARLRCSPMKGHSHVYWYRQLPEEGLKFMVYLQKENIIDESGMPKERFSAEFPKEGPSILRIQQVVRGDSAAYFCASSPAGTKVSYNEQFFGPGTRLTVL.

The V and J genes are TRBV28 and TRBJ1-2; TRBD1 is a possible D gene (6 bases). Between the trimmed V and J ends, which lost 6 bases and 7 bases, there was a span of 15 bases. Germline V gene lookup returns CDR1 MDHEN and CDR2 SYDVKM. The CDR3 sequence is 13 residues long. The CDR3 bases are TGTGCCAGCAGGCCGGGACCCAGGGGTGGCTACACCTTC. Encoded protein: CASRPGPRGGYTF.

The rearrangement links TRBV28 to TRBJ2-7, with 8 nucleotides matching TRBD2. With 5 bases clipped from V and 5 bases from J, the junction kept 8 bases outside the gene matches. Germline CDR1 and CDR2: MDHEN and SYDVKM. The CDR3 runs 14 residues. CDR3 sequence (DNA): TGTGCCAGCAGTCTAACGGGAGGGGTCAACGAGCAGTACTTC. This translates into CASSLTGGVNEQYF.

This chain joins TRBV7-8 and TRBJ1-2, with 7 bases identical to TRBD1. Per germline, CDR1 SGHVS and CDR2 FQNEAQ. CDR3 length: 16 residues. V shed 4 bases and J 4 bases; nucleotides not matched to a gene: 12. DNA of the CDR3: TGTGCCAGCAGCTCAATAACAGGGGCCCTTCTCTATGGCTACACCTTC. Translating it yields CASSSITGALLYGYTF.

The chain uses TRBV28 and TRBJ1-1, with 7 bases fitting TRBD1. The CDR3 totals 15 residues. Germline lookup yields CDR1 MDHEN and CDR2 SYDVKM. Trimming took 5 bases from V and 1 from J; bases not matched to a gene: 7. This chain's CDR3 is CASSPRKGANTEAFF. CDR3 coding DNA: TGTGCCAGCAGTCCCCGAAAGGGGGCGAACACTGAAGCTTTCTTT. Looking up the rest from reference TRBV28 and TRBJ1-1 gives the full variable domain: DVKVTQSSRYLVKRTGEKVFLECVQDMDHENMFWYRQDPGLGLRLIYFSYDVKMKEKGDIPEGYSVSREKKERFSLILESASTNQTSMYLCASSPRKGANTEAFFGQGTRLTVV.

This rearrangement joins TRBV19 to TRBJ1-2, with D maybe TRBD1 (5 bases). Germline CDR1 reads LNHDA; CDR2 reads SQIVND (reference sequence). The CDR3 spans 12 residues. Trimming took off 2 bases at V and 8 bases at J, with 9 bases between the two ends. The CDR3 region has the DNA TGTGCCAGTAGTATAACGGACAACGGCTACACCTTC. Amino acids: CASSITDNGYTF.

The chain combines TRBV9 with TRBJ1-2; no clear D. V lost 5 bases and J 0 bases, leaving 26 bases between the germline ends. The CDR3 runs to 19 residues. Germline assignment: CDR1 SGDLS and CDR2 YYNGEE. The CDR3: CASSDPGYSLGPTNYGYTF. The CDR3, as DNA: TGTGCCAGCAGTGACCCCGGGTACTCCTTAGGTCCCACTAACTATGGCTACACCTTC.

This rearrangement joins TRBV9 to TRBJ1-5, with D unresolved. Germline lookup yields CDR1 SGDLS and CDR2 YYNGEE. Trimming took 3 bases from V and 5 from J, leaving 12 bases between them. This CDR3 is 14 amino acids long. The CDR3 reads CASSAGEGHQPQHF. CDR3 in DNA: TGTGCCAGCAGCGCCGGGGAAGGGCATCAGCCCCAGCATTTT.

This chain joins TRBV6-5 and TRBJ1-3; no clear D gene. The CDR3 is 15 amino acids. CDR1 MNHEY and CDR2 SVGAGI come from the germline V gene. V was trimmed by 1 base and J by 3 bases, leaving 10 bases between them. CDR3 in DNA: TGTGCCAGCAGTTACTTACGGGGTGGTGGAAACACCATATATTTT. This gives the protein CASSYLRGGGNTIYF.

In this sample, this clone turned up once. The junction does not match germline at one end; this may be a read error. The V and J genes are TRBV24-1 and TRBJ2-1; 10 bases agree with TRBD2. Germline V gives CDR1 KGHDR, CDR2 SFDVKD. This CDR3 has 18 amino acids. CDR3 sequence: CATSDLSLAGGSHNEQFF. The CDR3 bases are TGTGCCACCAGTGATTTGTCCTTAGCGGGAGGCTCCCACAATGAGCAGTTCTTC.

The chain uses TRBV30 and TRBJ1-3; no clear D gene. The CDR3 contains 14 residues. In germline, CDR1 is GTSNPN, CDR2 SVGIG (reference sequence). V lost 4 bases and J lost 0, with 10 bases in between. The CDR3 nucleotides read TGTGCCTGGAAGCGAATGTACTCTGGAAACACCATATATTTT. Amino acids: CAWKRMYSGNTIYF.

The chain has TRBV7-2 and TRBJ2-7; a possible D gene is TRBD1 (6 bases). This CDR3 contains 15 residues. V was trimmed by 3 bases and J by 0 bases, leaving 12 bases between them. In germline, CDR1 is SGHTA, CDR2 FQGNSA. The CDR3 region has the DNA TGTGCCAGCAGCTTTCATCAGGGGACCTCCTACGAGCAGTACTTC. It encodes CASSFHQGTSYEQYF.

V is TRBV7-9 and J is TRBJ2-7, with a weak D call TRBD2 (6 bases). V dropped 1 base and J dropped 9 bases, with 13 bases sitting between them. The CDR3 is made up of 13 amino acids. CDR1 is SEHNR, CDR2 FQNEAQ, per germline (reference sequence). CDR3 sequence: CASSLGPGDSQYF. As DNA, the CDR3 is TGTGCCAGCAGCTTAGGTCCGGGGGATTCGCAGTACTTC.

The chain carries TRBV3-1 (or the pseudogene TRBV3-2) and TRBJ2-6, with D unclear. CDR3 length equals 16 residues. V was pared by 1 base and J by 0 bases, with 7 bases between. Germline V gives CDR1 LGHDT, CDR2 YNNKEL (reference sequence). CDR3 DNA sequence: TGTGCCAGCAGCCAAGCCGAGAGCTCTGGGGCCAACGTCCTGACTTTC. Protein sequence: CASSQAESSGANVLTF.

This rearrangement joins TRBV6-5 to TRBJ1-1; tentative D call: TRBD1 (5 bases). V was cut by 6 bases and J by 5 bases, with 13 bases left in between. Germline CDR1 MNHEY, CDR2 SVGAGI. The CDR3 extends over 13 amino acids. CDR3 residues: CASSSDIGTEAFF. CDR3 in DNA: TGTGCCAGCAGCTCGGACATAGGGACTGAAGCTTTCTTT.

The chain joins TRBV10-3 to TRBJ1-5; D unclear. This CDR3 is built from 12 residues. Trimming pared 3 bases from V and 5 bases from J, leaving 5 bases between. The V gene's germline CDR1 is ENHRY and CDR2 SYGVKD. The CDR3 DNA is TGTGCCATCAGTGACGGGGATCAGCCCCAGCATTTT. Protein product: CAISDGDQPQHF.

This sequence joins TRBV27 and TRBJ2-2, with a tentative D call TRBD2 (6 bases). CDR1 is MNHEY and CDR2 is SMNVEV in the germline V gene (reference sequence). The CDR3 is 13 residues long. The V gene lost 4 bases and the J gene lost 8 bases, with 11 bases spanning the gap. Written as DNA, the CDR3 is TGTGCCAGCAGTTCTTTGGGGGGTGGGGAGCTGTTTTTT. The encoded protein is CASSSLGGGELFF.